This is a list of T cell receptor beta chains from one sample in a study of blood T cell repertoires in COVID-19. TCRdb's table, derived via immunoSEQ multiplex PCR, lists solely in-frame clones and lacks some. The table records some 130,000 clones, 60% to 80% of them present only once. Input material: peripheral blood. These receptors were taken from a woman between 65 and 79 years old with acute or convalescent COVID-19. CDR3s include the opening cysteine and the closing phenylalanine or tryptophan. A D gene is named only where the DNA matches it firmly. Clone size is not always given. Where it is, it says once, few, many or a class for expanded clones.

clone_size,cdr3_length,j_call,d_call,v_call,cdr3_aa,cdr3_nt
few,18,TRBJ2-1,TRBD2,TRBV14,CASSLYSVAGSFYNEQFF,TGTGCCAGCAGCCTATATTCGGTAGCGGGAAGCTTCTACAATGAGCAGTTCTTC
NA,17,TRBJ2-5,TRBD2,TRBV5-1,CASSLPTASGHQETQYF,TGCGCCAGCAGCCTCCCAACGGCTAGCGGCCATCAAGAGACCCAGTACTTC
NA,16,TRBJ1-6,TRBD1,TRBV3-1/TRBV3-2,CASNGQGSSYNSPLHF,TGTGCCAGCAATGGACAGGGGAGCTCCTATAATTCACCCCTCCACTTT
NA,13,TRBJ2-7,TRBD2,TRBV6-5,CATFSGSSYEQYF,TGTGCCACCTTTAGCGGGTCGAGCTACGAGCAGTACTTC
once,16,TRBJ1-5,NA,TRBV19,CASSTPASYSNQPQHF,TGTGCCAGTAGTACGCCAGCGTCTTATAGCAATCAGCCCCAGCATTTT
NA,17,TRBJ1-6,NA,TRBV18,CASSPAQGGKANSPLHF,TGTGCCAGCTCACCGGCACAGGGTGGTAAAGCTAATTCACCCCTCCACTTT
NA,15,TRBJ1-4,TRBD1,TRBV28,CASRLRDSGSQKLFF,TGTGCCAGCAGGCTCCGGGACAGTGGTTCCCAAAAACTGTTTTTT
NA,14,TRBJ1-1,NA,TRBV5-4,CASSRQGQDTEAFF,TGTGCCAGCAGCCGGCAGGGGCAGGACACTGAAGCTTTCTTT
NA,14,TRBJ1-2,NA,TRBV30,CAWSGDKANYGYTF,TGTGCCTGGAGTGGGGACAAAGCTAACTATGGCTACACCTTC
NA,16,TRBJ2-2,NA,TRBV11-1,CASSLNFAESTGELFF,TGTGCCAGCAGCTTAAATTTCGCTGAGAGCACCGGGGAGCTGTTTTTT
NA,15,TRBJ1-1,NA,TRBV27,CASSLSGGSGGEAFF,TGTGCCAGCAGTTTATCGGGGGGCTCGGGGGGAGAAGCTTTCTTT
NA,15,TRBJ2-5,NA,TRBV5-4,CASSPGVREQETQYF,TGTGCCAGCAGCCCCGGTGTACGGGAACAAGAGACCCAGTACTTC
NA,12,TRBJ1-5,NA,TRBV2,CASSRGNQPQHF,TGTGCCAGCAGCCGGGGGAATCAGCCCCAGCATTTT
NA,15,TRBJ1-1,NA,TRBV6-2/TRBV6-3,CASSPRQGSYTEAFF,TGTGCCAGCAGTCCCCGCCAGGGGTCGTACACTGAAGCTTTCTTT
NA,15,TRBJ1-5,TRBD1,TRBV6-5,CASRPDRGDNQPQHF,TGTGCCAGCAGACCCGACAGGGGGGACAATCAGCCCCAGCATTTT